The next 27 T cell receptor beta chains were all read from a single sample in a study of T cell responses to AZD1222 COVID-19 vaccine. Clones were sequenced by immunoSEQ multiplex PCR, and TCRdb holds only the in-frame ones, with some missing. The repertoire holds fewer than 200,000 clones, with roughly nine tenths as singletons. The input for sequencing was peripheral blood, taken on day 0 of AZD1222 vaccination. The source is an adult in good health.

This clone appeared once. V usage is TRBV12-5 and J usage is TRBJ1-6; D uncertain. V was trimmed by 5 bases and J by 14 bases, leaving 10 bases between them. Germline V gene lookup returns CDR1 LGHNT and CDR2 FRNRAP. CDR3 length: 11 amino acids. CDR3 loop: CASGDGFTLHF. The CDR3 DNA reads as TGTGCTAGTGGTGACGGGTTTACCCTCCACTTT.

The chain recombines TRBV28 with TRBJ1-5; 8 bases fit TRBD1. J was trimmed by 5 bases and V by 8 bases; bases with no gene match: 5. CDR3 size: 13 residues. CDR1 and CDR2 from the germline V gene are MDHEN and SYDVKM. As DNA, the CDR3 is TGTGCCAGCCACGGACAGGGCTATCAGCCCCAGCATTTT. This encodes CASHGQGYQPQHF.

J is TRBJ2-3 and V is TRBV7-3, with no clear D. In germline, CDR1 is SGHTA, CDR2 FQGTGA. V lost 6 bases to trimming and J lost 5 bases, with 15 bases between them. The CDR3 sequence is 14 residues long. The CDR3 protein is CASSLGLHGDTQYF. CDR3 bases: TGTGCCAGCAGTTTAGGGCTCCACGGAGATACGCAGTATTTT.

The chain joins TRBV10-3 to TRBJ2-5, with 7 positions matching TRBD2. This CDR3 region has 16 residues. Germline CDR1 ENHRY, CDR2 SYGVKD. The J segment lost 1 base and the V segment lost 4 bases, leaving 9 bases of the junction unmatched. Here the CDR3 reads CAISAQAGEIQETQYF. DNA of the CDR3: TGTGCCATCAGTGCCCAGGCGGGGGAAATCCAAGAGACCCAGTACTTC.

The chain recombines TRBV2 with TRBJ2-3; 8 bases are a match to TRBD2. The CDR3 length is 16 residues. The V segment lost 4 bases and the J segment 4 bases; nucleotides outside the gene matches: 10. Germline lookup yields CDR1 SNHLY and CDR2 FYNNEI. The CDR3 bases are TGTGCCAGCAGTGTTTTTAGCGGGAATTATGCAGATACGCAGTATTTT. Its translation: CASSVFSGNYADTQYF. The whole variable domain, remainder taken from reference TRBV2 and TRBJ2-3, is EPEVTQTPSHQVTQMGQEVILRCVPISNHLYFYWYRQILGQKVEFLVSFYNNEISEKSEIFDDQFSVERPDGSNFTLKIRSTKLEDSAMYFCASSVFSGNYADTQYFGPGTRLTVL.

The chain joins TRBV23-1 to TRBJ1-1; TRBD1 is a possible D gene (5 bases). TRBV23-1 is known as an ORF, though its function is uncertain. CDR3 size: 18 residues. Between the trimmed V and J ends, which lost 0 bases and 0 bases, there was a span of 17 bases. In DNA, the CDR3 is TGCGCCAGCAGTCAATCTAGATTGGGGACGGAGATGAACACTGAAGCTTTCTTT. This gives the protein CASSQSRLGTEMNTEAFF.

There are many counts of this clone. The genes are TRBV7-8 and TRBJ1-4; no clear D gene. The CDR3 is 12 amino acids. Deletions cut 4 bases from V and 7 bases from J, with 7 bases between. Germline values: CDR1 SGHVS, CDR2 FQNEAQ. The CDR3 bases are TGTGCCAGCAGCTCTTACCGTGAAAAACTGTTTTTT. Amino acids: CASSSYREKLFF.

The V and J genes are TRBV30 and TRBJ1-5; 7 nucleotides agree with TRBD1. The CDR3 is made up of 14 amino acids. Germline V gene data show CDR1 as GTSNPN and CDR2 as SVGIG (reference sequence). Trimming at V came to 3 bases and at J to 2 bases, leaving 4 bases not matched to a gene. The CDR3 DNA reads as TGTGCCTGGAGAAACAGGGGCGGCAATCAGCCCCAGCATTTT. Amino acids: CAWRNRGGNQPQHF.

V is TRBV28 and J is TRBJ1-2; a possible D gene is TRBD1 (6 bases). In germline, CDR1 is MDHEN, CDR2 SYDVKM. Trimming pared 3 bases from V and 5 bases from J, leaving 22 bases between. This CDR3 has 17 residues. The CDR3 protein is CASSLEIRGWEDYGYTF. As DNA, the CDR3 is TGTGCCAGCAGTTTGGAGATCAGGGGATGGGAGGATTATGGCTACACCTTC.

The gene calls are TRBV6-2 or TRBV6-3 and TRBJ2-3; 8 nucleotides agree with TRBD1. Germline trimming cut 5 bases from V and 6 bases from J; bases unmatched to any gene: 7. This CDR3 comprises 14 residues. CDR1 and CDR2 from the germline V gene are MNHEY and SVGEGT. The CDR3 DNA reads as TGTGCCAGCAGTAAACGGACAGGGCAGGATACGCAGTATTTT. Encoded protein: CASSKRTGQDTQYF.

This clone was observed a few times. The V and J genes are TRBV4-2 and TRBJ1-1, with D tentatively TRBD1 (5 bases). CDR1 and CDR2 (germline): LGHNA, YNFKEQ. The V end lost 0 bases, the J end lost 6 bases, and 11 bases lay between the germline ends. The CDR3 totals 14 residues. The CDR3 nucleotides read TGTGCCAGCAGCCAAGAGCAGGGCTTGGCTGAAGCTTTCTTT. It is translated as CASSQEQGLAEAFF.

The V and J genes are TRBV13 and TRBJ1-4; D call uncertain. The germline V and J ends were trimmed by 2 bases and 8 bases, with 12 bases remaining between them. Looked up from germline, CDR1 is PRHDT and CDR2 is FYEKMQ (reference sequence). The CDR3 has 14 amino acids. CDR3 amino acids: CASSLRGIREKLFF. CDR3 nucleotides: TGTGCCAGCAGCTTACGGGGTATCCGGGAAAAACTGTTTTTT.

This clone was seen only a few times. This chain links TRBV28 with TRBJ1-5; 9 nucleotides match TRBD1. The trim removed 5 bases at V and 5 bases at J, leaving 7 bases unmatched. Per germline, CDR1 MDHEN and CDR2 SYDVKM. The CDR3 is 15 residues long. The CDR3 sequence: CASSLDRGSYQPQHF. The CDR3 nucleotides are TGTGCCAGCAGTCTGGACAGGGGATCATATCAGCCCCAGCATTTT.

J is TRBJ1-1 and V is TRBV2; unclear D gene. The germline CDR1 and CDR2 sequences are SNHLY and FYNNEI. V shed 1 base and J shed 0 bases, with 6 bases lying between them. This CDR3 comprises 14 residues. The CDR3 loop reads CASSEEVVNTEAFF. As DNA, the CDR3 is TGTGCCAGCAGTGAAGAAGTGGTGAACACTGAAGCTTTCTTT.

This rearrangement joins TRBV29-1 to TRBJ1-1, with D unclear. Germline loops: CDR1 SQVTM, CDR2 ANQGSEA. The CDR3 runs 14 residues. Between the trimmed V and J ends, which lost 4 bases and 1 base, there was a span of 13 bases. CDR3 nucleotide sequence: TGCAGCGTTGGCCTCAAAGGAGGGAACACTGAAGCTTTCTTT. Amino acids: CSVGLKGGNTEAFF.

The genes are TRBV5-4 and TRBJ2-3; perhaps TRBD1 as D (5 bases). The ends were cut back, 0 bases at V and 2 bases at J, with 10 bases in the middle. Germline values: CDR1 SGHNT, CDR2 YYREEE (reference sequence). The CDR3 runs 15 residues. The CDR3 region is CASSLGGRATDTQYF. In DNA, the CDR3 is TGTGCCAGCAGCTTGGGGGGCCGGGCCACAGATACGCAGTATTTT.

This chain uses TRBV9 with TRBJ2-1; no definite D call. The CDR3 length is 13 residues. Trimming shortened V by 0 bases and J by 6 bases, and 7 bases separated the two germline ends. The germline gives CDR1 SGDLS, CDR2 YYNGEE. CDR3: CASSVALVNEQFF. The CDR3 nucleotides are TGTGCCAGCAGCGTAGCTCTTGTCAATGAGCAGTTCTTC.

This chain uses TRBV6-5 with TRBJ2-7, with a tentative D call TRBD2 (5 bases). The CDR3 length is 15 residues. Trimming took 7 bases from V and 0 from J, leaving 16 bases between them. Looked up from germline, CDR1 is MNHEY and CDR2 is SVGAGI. CDR3 in amino acids: CASNPEWGASYEQYV. The CDR3 DNA is TGTGCCAGCAACCCGGAGTGGGGAGCCTCCTACGAGCAGTACGTC.

V usage is TRBV12-3 or TRBV12-4 and J usage is TRBJ1-1; D is unresolved. The ends were cut back, 7 bases at V and 0 bases at J, with 9 bases in the middle. The CDR3 is made up of 13 amino acids. The CDR3 sequence is CASKRQMNTEAFF. The DNA of the CDR3 is TGTGCCAGCAAGCGGCAGATGAACACTGAAGCTTTCTTT.

About this clone itself: The same CDR3 is also encoded by other DNA sequences in this sample. The chain joins TRBV20-1 to TRBJ1-2; TRBD1 is a possible D gene (5 bases). Between the trimmed V and J ends, which lost 3 bases and 8 bases, there was a span of 13 bases. Per germline, CDR1 DFQATT and CDR2 SNEGSKA (reference sequence). This CDR3 has 12 amino acids. CDR3 DNA sequence: TGCAGTGCTAGTCTCGGGGGTGGCGGCTACACCTTC. This gives the protein CSASLGGGGYTF.

The chain has TRBV28 and TRBJ1-1; D might be TRBD1 (5 bases). CDR1 MDHEN and CDR2 SYDVKM come from the germline V gene. The length of the CDR3 is 16 residues. Trimming took off 2 bases at V and 1 base at J, with 14 bases between the two ends. This CDR3 reads CASSLNLDGGNTEAFF. As DNA, the CDR3 is TGTGCCAGCAGTTTAAACCTTGACGGGGGGAACACTGAAGCTTTCTTT.

This sequence joins TRBV24-1 and TRBJ2-1, with TRBD2 matching 10 bases. Losses at the gene ends were 5 bases for V and 7 bases for J; bases not matched to a gene: 22. CDR3 size: 20 residues. Germline CDR1 KGHDR, CDR2 SFDVKD. DNA of the CDR3: TGTGCCACCAGTGGAAGGGCCCATTCGAGGGCTAGCGGGAGTAGAAATGAGCAGTTCTTC. This sequence encodes CATSGRAHSRASGSRNEQFF.

The chain combines TRBV3-1 (or the pseudogene TRBV3-2) with TRBJ1-1; 7 positions match TRBD1. CDR3 length equals 14 residues. Looked up from germline, CDR1 is LGHDT and CDR2 is YNNKEL (reference sequence). J gave up 3 bases and V 6 bases, and 7 bases lay outside the gene matches. The CDR3 region has the DNA TGTGCCAGCAGTAGCAACAGGGGTCACACTGAAGCTTTCTTT. Protein: CASSSNRGHTEAFF.

The rearrangement links TRBV19 to TRBJ2-4, with D possibly matching TRBD1 (6 bases). Trimming pared 4 bases from V and 3 bases from J, leaving 13 bases between. This CDR3 comprises 15 residues. Germline loops: CDR1 LNHDA, CDR2 SQIVND (reference sequence). CDR3 bases: TGTGCCAGTAGTAGGGAACAGGGTGTCAAAAACATTCAGTACTTC. It encodes CASSREQGVKNIQYF.

V is TRBV5-5 and J is TRBJ2-7; TRBD1 aligns across 11 bases. Per germline, CDR1 SGHKS and CDR2 YYEKEE (reference sequence). The V gene end was trimmed by 4 bases and the J gene end by 5 bases; junction bases not matched to a gene: 8. This CDR3 region has 15 residues. Here the CDR3 DNA reads TGTGCCAGCAGCCGCACCCGGACAGGGGGCGACGAGCAGTACTTC. Protein: CASSRTRTGGDEQYF. Variable domain in full (rest from reference TRBV5-5 and TRBJ2-7): DAGVTQSPTHLIKTRGQQVTLRCSPISGHKSVSWYQQVLGQGPQFIFQYYEKEERGRGNFPDRFSARQFPNYSSELNVNALLLGDSALYLCASSRTRTGGDEQYFGPGTRLTVT.

The rearrangement links TRBV5-4 to TRBJ1-1, with 8 bases matching TRBD1. CDR1 is SGHNT and CDR2 is YYREEE in the germline V gene (reference sequence). V shed 4 bases and J 3 bases; nucleotides not matched to a gene: 11. The CDR3 runs 16 residues. Here the CDR3 reads CASSPGGSTYYTEAFF. The CDR3 coding sequence is TGTGCCAGCAGCCCAGGGGGCTCGACTTATTACACTGAAGCTTTCTTT.

DNA for the CDR3: TGTGCCAGCAGCCCCGGGACAAGCTCCTATAATTCACCCCTCCACTTT. Translating it yields CASSPGTSSYNSPLHF. V and J are TRBV27 and TRBJ1-6; a weak D match, TRBD1 (6 bases). The CDR3 loop spans 16 amino acids. Germline-derived CDR1 and CDR2 are MNHEY and SMNVEV (reference sequence). The V and J ends lost 6 bases and 0 bases respectively, with 12 bases between them.